This T cell receptor (beta chain) was observed in a study of CD8 T cells in ankylosing spondylitis. V lost 4 bases and J lost 8, with 18 bases in between. The germline V gene has CDR1 SGHAT and CDR2 FQNNGV. The CDR3 runs 15 residues. This clonotype has more than one count but fewer than ten. Its specificity is unknown. Study conclusions and caveats: Matched ankylosing spondylitis synovial fluid reportedly contained a significantly enriched population of disease-linked clones. One TCR beta motif, made up of roughly eight highly homologous variants, appeared characteristic of ankylosing spondylitis blood. A subset of motif variants has previously been described in the synovial fluid and blood of reactive arthritis.

It was by quantitative 5'-RACE with molecular barcodes that TCR beta libraries were made. A single record per CDR3 protein comes from TCRdb applying MiXCR to the 5' RACE reads. The sample lists some 220,000 distinct CDR3 sequences, approximately 10% occurring once. The clonotype comes from a male donor with ankylosing spondylitis or in good health (not recorded which). The chain links TRBV11-2 to TRBJ2-1, with a possible D match to TRBD2 (6 bases). Sequences were obtained from blood, either unsorted or a sorted T cell fraction (not recorded which). This chain's CDR3 is CASSSRDSRMDEQFF. Here the CDR3 DNA reads TGTGCCAGCAGCTCCCGGGACTCCCGGATGGATGAGCAGTTCTTC.